One sample yielded the 4 T cell receptor beta chains listed below, sequenced in a study of CD8 T cells in ankylosing spondylitis. Broader study findings: Characteristic of ankylosing spondylitis blood, it appeared, was a TCR beta motif comprising eight highly homologous variants.

These TCRs' antigens remain unknown. A single record per CDR3 protein comes from TCRdb applying MiXCR to the 5' RACE reads. Of around 770,000 distinct CDR3 sequences in the sample, about 10% were seen once. What was sequenced was blood, either unsorted or a sorted T cell fraction (not recorded which). Receptors originate from a male donor with ankylosing spondylitis.

The chain uses TRBV7-2 and TRBJ2-2, with unresolved D. Germline-derived CDR1 and CDR2 are SGHTA and FQGNSA. The CDR3 totals 14 residues. V gave up 7 bases and J gave up 7 bases, with 16 bases separating them. As DNA, the CDR3 is TGTGCCAGCACCCCAGATCGGGCTGGCGGGGAGCTGTTTTTT. It specifies CASTPDRAGGELFF.

This clonotype has more than one count but fewer than ten. The rearrangement uses TRBV20-1 and TRBJ2-2, with D possibly being TRBD2 (6 bases). V gave up 6 bases and J gave up 6 bases, with 17 bases separating them. The CDR3 runs to 14 residues. Germline CDR1 DFQATT, CDR2 SNEGSKA (reference sequence). The CDR3 region is CSASRDLGAGELFF. Written as DNA, the CDR3 is TGCAGTGCCTCCCGGGACTTGGGGGCCGGGGAGCTGTTTTTT.

The V and J genes are TRBV6-6 and TRBJ1-1, with TRBD1 matching over 10 bases. Germline CDR1 and CDR2: MNHNY and SVGAGI (reference sequence). V lost 2 bases to trimming and J lost 8 bases; unmatched junction nucleotides: 2. There are 13 residues in the CDR3. CDR3 coding DNA: TGTGCCAGCAGTTACGAGGACAGGGGGGAAGCTTTCTTT. It is translated as CASSYEDRGEAFF.

This clonotype was counted only a few times. The rearrangement uses TRBV14 and TRBJ2-1; D unresolved. Germline V CDR1 and CDR2: SGHDN, FVKESK. The CDR3 has 14 residues. V gave up 3 bases and J gave up 2 bases, with 8 bases separating them. As DNA, the CDR3 is TGTGCCAGCAGCCATTCAAGCCCCTACAATGAGCAGTTCTTC. Amino acids: CASSHSSPYNEQFF.